This T cell receptor (beta chain) was identified in a study of shared clonotypes between healthy human individuals. V trimming: 5 bases; J trimming: 5 bases; junction bases outside the gene matches: 7. Looked up from germline, CDR1 is SEHNR and CDR2 is FQNEAQ (reference sequence). The CDR3 contains 14 residues. Selected positively for CCR7 and CD45RO-negative, naive CD8 cells excluded terminally differentiated effector memory CD45RA+ cells. Sequencing was performed with immunoSEQ multiplex PCR; in TCRdb, only in-frame clones are kept and a portion is missing. The sample holds about 2.1 million clones; approximately 94% are singletons and the top ten take under 2%.

Sequencing was performed on naive CD8+ T cells from PBMCs. The receptor comes from a young man in good health. Some clones in this sample may be carry-over from other donors' samples. The rearrangement uses TRBV7-9 and TRBJ2-7, with 9 bases identical to TRBD1. CDR3: CASSTTDRGNEQYF. In DNA form, the CDR3 reads TGTGCCAGCAGCACTACGGACAGGGGAAACGAGCAGTACTTC.